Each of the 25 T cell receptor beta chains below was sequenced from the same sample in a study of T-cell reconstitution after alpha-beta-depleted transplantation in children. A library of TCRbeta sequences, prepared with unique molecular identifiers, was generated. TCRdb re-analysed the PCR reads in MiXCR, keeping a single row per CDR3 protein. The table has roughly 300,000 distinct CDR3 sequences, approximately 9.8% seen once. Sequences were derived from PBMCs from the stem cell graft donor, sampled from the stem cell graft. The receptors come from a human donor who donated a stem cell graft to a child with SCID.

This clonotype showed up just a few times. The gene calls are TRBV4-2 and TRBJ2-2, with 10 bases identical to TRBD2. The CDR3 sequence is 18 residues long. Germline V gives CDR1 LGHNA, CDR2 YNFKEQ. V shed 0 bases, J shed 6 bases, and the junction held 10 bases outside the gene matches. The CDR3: CASSQDSQAGGPPGELFF. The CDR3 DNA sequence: TGTGCCAGCAGCCAAGACTCCCAAGCGGGGGGGCCCCCCGGGGAGCTGTTTTTT.

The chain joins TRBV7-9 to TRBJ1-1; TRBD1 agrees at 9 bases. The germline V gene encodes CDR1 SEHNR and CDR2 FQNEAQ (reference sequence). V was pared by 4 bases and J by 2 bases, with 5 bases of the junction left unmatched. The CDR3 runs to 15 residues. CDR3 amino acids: CASSSQGASNTEAFF. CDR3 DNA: TGTGCCAGCAGCTCACAGGGGGCCTCCAACACTGAAGCTTTCTTT. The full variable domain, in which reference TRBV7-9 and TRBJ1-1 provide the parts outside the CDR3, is DTGVSQNPRHKITKRGQNVTFRCDPISEHNRLYWYRQTLGQGPEFLTYFQNEAQLEKSRLLSDRFSAERPKGSFSTLEIQRTEQGDSAMYLCASSSQGASNTEAFFGQGTRLTVV.

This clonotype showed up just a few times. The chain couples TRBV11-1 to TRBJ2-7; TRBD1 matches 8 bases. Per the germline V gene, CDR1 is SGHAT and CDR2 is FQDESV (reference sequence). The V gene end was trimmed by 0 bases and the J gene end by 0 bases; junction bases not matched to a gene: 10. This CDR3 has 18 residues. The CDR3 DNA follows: TGTGCCAGCAGCTTAGCGCAACAAACAGGGGGGCACTCCTACGAGCAGTACTTC. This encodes CASSLAQQTGGHSYEQYF.

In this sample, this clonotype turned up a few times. The CDR3 DNA reads TGCGCCAGCAGCTTGGAGGGGACGGTCACCTACGAGCAGTACTTC. It encodes CASSLEGTVTYEQYF. V and J are TRBV5-1 and TRBJ2-7; D assignment may be TRBD1 or TRBD2 (5 bases each). The V end lost 0 bases, the J end lost 2 bases, and 12 bases lay between the germline ends. Germline CDR1 is SGHRS and CDR2 is YFSETQ. The CDR3 is 15 amino acids.

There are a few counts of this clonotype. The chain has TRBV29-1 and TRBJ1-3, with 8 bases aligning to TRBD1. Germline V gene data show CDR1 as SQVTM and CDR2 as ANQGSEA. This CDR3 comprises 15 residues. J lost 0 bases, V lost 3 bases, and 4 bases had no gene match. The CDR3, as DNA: TGCAGCGTTGACCTTACAGGGGGCTCTGGAAACACCATATATTTT. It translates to CSVDLTGGSGNTIYF. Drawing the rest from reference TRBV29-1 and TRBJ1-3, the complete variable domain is SAVISQKPSRDICQRGTSLTIQCQVDSQVTMMFWYRQQPGQSLTLIATANQGSEATYESGFVIDKFPISRPNLTFSTLTVSNMSPEDSSIYLCSVDLTGGSGNTIYFGEGSWLTVV.

The CDR3 reads CSARDWVAGGRNEQFF. The CDR3 nucleotides are TGCAGTGCTAGAGATTGGGTAGCGGGGGGGCGGAATGAGCAGTTCTTC. The chain couples TRBV20-1 to TRBJ2-1; the match to TRBD2 covers 11 bases. The CDR3 runs 16 residues. Per the germline V gene, CDR1 is DFQATT and CDR2 is SNEGSKA (reference sequence). Unmatched junction bases numbered 8, after V lost 0 bases and J lost 7 bases.

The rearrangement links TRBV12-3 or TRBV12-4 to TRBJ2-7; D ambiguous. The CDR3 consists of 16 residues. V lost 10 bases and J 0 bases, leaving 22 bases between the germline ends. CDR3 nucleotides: TGTGCCACCACTGCTGGCTCGGGTTCAACCTCCTACGAGCAGTACTTC. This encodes CATTAGSGSTSYEQYF.

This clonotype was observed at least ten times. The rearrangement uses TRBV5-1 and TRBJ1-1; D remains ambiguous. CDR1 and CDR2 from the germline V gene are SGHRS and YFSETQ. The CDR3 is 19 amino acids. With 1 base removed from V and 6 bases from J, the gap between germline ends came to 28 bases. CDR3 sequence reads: CASSLFPLHRPFWWSEAFF. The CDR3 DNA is TGCGCCAGCAGCTTGTTTCCGTTGCACAGACCTTTCTGGTGGTCTGAAGCTTTCTTT.

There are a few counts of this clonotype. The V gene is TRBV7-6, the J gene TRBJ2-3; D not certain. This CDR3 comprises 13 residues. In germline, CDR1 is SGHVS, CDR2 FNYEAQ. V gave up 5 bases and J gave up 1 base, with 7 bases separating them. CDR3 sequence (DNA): TGTGCCAGCAGCCCCAGCGGCACAGATACGCAGTATTTT. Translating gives CASSPSGTDTQYF.

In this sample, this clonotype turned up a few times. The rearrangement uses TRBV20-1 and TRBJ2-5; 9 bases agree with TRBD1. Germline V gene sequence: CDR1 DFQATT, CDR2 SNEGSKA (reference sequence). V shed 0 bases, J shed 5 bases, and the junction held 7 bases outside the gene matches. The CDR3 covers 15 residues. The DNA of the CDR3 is TGCAGTGCTAGAGATCTTGGGACAGGGCGGGAGACCCAGTACTTC. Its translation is CSARDLGTGRETQYF.

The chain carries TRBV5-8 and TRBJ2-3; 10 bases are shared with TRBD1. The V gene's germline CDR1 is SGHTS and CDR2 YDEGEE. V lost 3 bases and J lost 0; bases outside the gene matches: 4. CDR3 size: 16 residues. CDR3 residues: CASSWRTGGSTDTQYF. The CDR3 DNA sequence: TGTGCCAGCAGCTGGCGGACAGGGGGGAGCACAGATACGCAGTATTTT.

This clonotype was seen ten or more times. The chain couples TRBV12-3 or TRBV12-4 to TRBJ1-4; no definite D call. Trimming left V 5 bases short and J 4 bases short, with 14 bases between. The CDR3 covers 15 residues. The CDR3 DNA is TGTGCCAGCAGTCCCAATGGGCCGGTTAATGAAAAACTGTTTTTT. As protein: CASSPNGPVNEKLFF.

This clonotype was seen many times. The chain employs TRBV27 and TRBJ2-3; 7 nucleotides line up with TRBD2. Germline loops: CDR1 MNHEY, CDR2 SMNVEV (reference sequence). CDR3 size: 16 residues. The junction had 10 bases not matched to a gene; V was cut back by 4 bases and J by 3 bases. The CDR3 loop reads CASSSRGTIGTDTQYF. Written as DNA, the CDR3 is TGTGCCAGCAGTTCACGGGGGACTATAGGGACAGATACGCAGTATTTT.

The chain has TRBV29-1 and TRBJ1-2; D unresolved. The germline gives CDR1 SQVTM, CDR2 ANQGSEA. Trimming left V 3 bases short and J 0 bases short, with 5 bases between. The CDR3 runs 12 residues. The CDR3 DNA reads TGCAGCGTTGACGCCACTAACTATGGCTACACCTTC. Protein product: CSVDATNYGYTF.

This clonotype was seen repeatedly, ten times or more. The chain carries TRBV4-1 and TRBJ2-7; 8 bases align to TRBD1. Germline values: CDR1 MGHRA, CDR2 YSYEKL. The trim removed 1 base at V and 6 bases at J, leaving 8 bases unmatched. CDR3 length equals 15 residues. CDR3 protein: CASSQAAGGLGEQYF. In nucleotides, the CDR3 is TGCGCCAGCAGCCAAGCCGCAGGGGGCTTAGGCGAGCAGTACTTC.

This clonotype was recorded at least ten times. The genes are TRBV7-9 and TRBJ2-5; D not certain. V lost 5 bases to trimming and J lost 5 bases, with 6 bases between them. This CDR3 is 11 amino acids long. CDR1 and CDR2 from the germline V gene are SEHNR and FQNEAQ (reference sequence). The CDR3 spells CASSPVETQYF. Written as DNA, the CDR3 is TGTGCCAGCAGCCCGGTGGAGACCCAGTACTTC.

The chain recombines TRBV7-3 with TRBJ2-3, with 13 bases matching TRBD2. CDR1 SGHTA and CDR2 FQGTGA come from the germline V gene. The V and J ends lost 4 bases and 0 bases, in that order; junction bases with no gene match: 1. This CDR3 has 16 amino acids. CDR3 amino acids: CASSSGLAGSTDTQYF. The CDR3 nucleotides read TGTGCCAGCAGCTCGGGACTAGCGGGGAGCACAGATACGCAGTATTTT.

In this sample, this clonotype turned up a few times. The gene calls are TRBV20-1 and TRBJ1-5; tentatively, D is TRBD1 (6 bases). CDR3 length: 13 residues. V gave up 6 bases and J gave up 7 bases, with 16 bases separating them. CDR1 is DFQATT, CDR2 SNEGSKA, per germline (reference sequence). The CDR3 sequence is CSAGGGARQPQHF. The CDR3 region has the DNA TGCAGTGCAGGAGGGGGGGCGCGGCAGCCCCAGCATTTT.

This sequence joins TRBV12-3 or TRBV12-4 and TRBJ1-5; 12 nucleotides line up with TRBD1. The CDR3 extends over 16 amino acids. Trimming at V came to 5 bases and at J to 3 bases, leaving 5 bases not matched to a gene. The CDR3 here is CASSPGTGGSNQPQHF. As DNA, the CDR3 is TGTGCCAGCAGTCCCGGGACAGGGGGCTCCAATCAGCCCCAGCATTTT.

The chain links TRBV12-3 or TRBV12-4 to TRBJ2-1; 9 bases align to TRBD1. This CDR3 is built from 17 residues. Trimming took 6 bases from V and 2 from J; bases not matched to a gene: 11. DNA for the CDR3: TGTGCCAGCAGCCCCGGGCGACAGGGGGGTCCCTACAATGAGCAGTTCTTC. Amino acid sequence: CASSPGRQGGPYNEQFF.

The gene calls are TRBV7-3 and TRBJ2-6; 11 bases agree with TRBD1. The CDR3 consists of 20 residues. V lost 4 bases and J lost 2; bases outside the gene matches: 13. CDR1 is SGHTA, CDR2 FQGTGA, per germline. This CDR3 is CASSSTGTGGVGTGANVLTF. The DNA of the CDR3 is TGTGCCAGCAGCTCTACCGGGACAGGGGGAGTAGGGACTGGGGCCAACGTCCTGACTTTC.

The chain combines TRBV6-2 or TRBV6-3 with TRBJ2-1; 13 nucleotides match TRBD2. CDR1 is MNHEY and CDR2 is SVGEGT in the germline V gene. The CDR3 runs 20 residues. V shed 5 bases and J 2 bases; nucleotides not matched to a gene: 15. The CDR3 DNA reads TGTGCCAGCAGTCCCCGGCTACTAGCGGGGGGGCCTGGCCCCTACAATGAGCAGTTCTTC. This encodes CASSPRLLAGGPGPYNEQFF.

CDR3 sequence reads: CATSPAGGGNEQFF. The CDR3 nucleotides are TGTGCCACCTCTCCGGCGGGGGGCGGGAATGAGCAGTTCTTC. The chain has TRBV24-1 and TRBJ2-1, with 8 bases aligning to TRBD2. The CDR3 runs to 14 residues. V shed 9 bases and J 7 bases; nucleotides not matched to a gene: 10. Germline CDR1 is KGHDR and CDR2 is SFDVKD.

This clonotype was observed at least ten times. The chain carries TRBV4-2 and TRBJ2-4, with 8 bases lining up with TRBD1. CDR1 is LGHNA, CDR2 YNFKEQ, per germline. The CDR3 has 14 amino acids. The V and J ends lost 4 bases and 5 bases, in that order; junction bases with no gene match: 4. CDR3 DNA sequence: TGTGCCAGCAGCCCGCAGACAGGGGAAAACATTCAGTACTTC. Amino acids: CASSPQTGENIQYF.

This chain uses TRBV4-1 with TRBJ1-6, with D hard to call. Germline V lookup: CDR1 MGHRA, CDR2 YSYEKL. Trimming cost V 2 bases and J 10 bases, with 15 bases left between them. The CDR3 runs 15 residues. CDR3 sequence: CASSQFSRRESPLHF. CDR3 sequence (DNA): TGCGCCAGCAGCCAATTCTCCCGACGAGAATCACCCCTCCACTTT.